This T cell receptor beta chain was profiled in a study of blood T cell repertoires in COVID-19. As for the study in general: COVID-19 samples, acute and convalescent, were from the United States, Italy and Spain. Sources were T cells, B-cell-depleted T cells, or PBMCs; the material itself was cDNA or gDNA.

Authors' data handling: From reference gene primer amplification, estimates of nucleated cell counts were derived. The repertoire was sequenced with immunoSEQ multiplex PCR; TCRdb's copy has only in-frame clones and lacks some. V and J calls and clone size are copied from that table; D and trimming were computed from the DNA. The table includes about 100,000 clones, about 85% detected once. Losses at the gene ends were 6 bases for V and 1 base for J; bases not matched to a gene: 8. Per germline, CDR1 MNHEY and CDR2 SVGEGT. The length of the CDR3 is 17 residues. The sequence was collected from a human donor in a cohort sampled during active COVID-19. This chain links TRBV6-2 or TRBV6-3 with TRBJ2-5, with TRBD2 matching over 13 bases. The specimen sequenced was peripheral blood. The CDR3 region is CASSPGLAGSIQETQYF. The CDR3 DNA sequence: TGTGCCAGCAGCCCGGGACTAGCGGGGTCGATCCAAGAGACCCAGTACTTC.